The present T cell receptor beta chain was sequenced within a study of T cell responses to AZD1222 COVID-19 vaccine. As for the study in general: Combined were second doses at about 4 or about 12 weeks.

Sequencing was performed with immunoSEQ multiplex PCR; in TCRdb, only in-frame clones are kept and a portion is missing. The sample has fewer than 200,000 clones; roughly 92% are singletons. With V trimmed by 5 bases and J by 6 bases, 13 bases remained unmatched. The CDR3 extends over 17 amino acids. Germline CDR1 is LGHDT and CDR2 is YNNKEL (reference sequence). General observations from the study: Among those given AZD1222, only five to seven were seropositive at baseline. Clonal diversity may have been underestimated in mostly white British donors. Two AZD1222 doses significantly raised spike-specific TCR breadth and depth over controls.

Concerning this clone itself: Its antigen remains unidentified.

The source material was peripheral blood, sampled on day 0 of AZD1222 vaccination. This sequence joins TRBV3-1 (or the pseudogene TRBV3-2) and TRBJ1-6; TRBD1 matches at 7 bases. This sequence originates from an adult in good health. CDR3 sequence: CASSFGQAGGGNSPLHF. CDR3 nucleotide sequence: TGTGCCAGCAGCTTCGGACAGGCAGGGGGTGGTAATTCACCCCTCCACTTT.